This passage covers 13 T cell receptor beta chains from one sample sequenced in a study of shared clonotypes between healthy human individuals. Libraries were prepared by immunoSEQ multiplex PCR; TCRdb keeps only in-frame clonotypes and omits some of them. The table records around 1,000,000 clones, 60% to 80% of them present only once. The sequencing input was memory CD4+ T cells from PBMCs. Subset noted: CD45RA-negative fraction. The receptors come from a man aged 18 to 30 in good health. Some clones in this sample may be carry-over from other donors' samples.

V gene TRBV6-5 combines with J gene TRBJ2-7, with 7 bases fitting TRBD2. CDR3 length equals 15 residues. Germline loops: CDR1 MNHEY, CDR2 SVGAGI. Germline trimming cut 0 bases from V and 4 bases from J; bases unmatched to any gene: 6. CDR3 region: CASSYSEREWYEQYF. The CDR3 coding sequence is TGTGCCAGCAGTTACTCGGAGCGGGAATGGTACGAGCAGTACTTC.

The chain has TRBV7-3 and TRBJ2-1; TRBD2 matches 9 bases. CDR3 length: 17 amino acids. V trimming: 5 bases; J trimming: 7 bases; junction bases outside the gene matches: 15. Germline lookup yields CDR1 SGHTA and CDR2 FQGTGA. CDR3: CASSPEGRGRAGNEQFF. As DNA, the CDR3 is TGTGCCAGCAGCCCCGAGGGTCGCGGGAGGGCCGGTAATGAGCAGTTCTTC.

The V call is TRBV5-1, the J call TRBJ1-5; no definite D call. CDR3 length: 17 residues. V gave up 1 base and J gave up 3 bases, with 17 bases separating them. The germline V gene encodes CDR1 SGHRS and CDR2 YFSETQ. The CDR3 nucleotides read TGCGCCAGCAGCTTGTATGCCCCGGTACGGGTCAATCAGCCCCAGCATTTT. Protein product: CASSLYAPVRVNQPQHF.

This rearrangement joins TRBV19 to TRBJ2-6, with D perhaps TRBD1 or TRBD2 (5 bases each). Germline assignment: CDR1 LNHDA and CDR2 SQIVND (reference sequence). CDR3 size: 14 residues. The V end lost 5 bases, the J end lost 2 bases, and 7 bases lay between the germline ends. The CDR3 DNA sequence: TGTGCCAGTAGTGTGGGGGCTGGGGCCAACGTCCTGACTTTC. This gives the protein CASSVGAGANVLTF.

V gene TRBV5-4 combines with J gene TRBJ1-2; maybe TRBD1 (6 bases). CDR1 is SGHNT and CDR2 is YYREEE in the germline V gene (reference sequence). V was shortened by 3 bases and J by 6 bases, with 12 bases between the two germline ends. This CDR3 region has 13 residues. CDR3 coding DNA: TGTGCCAGCAGCTACACAGGGATCGATGGCTACACCTTC. It specifies CASSYTGIDGYTF.

The V and J genes are TRBV2 and TRBJ2-3; TRBD1 is a possible D gene (5 bases). The V gene's germline CDR1 is SNHLY and CDR2 FYNNEI. V was trimmed by 7 bases and J by 4 bases, leaving 15 bases between them. The CDR3 runs to 14 residues. CDR3 region: CASMKNWGPDTQYF. The CDR3 DNA follows: TGTGCCAGCATGAAGAACTGGGGCCCAGATACGCAGTATTTT. Together with reference TRBV2 and TRBJ2-3, the CDR3 gives the full variable domain: EPEVTQTPSHQVTQMGQEVILRCVPISNHLYFYWYRQILGQKVEFLVSFYNNEISEKSEIFDDQFSVERPDGSNFTLKIRSTKLEDSAMYFCASMKNWGPDTQYFGPGTRLTVL.

This chain connects TRBV15 to TRBJ1-5, with D uncertain. The CDR3 is 15 amino acids. Trimming took off 0 bases at V and 2 bases at J, with 8 bases between the two ends. Germline values: CDR1 LNHNV, CDR2 YYDKDF (reference sequence). CDR3 DNA: TGTGCCACCAGCAGAGAGGGGTGGGGCAATCAGCCCCAGCATTTT. It codes for CATSREGWGNQPQHF.

V usage is TRBV19 and J usage is TRBJ1-2; 7 positions match TRBD1. Germline CDR1 reads LNHDA; CDR2 reads SQIVND (reference sequence). The CDR3 has 14 residues. Trimming removed 5 bases from V and 2 bases from J; junction bases left unmatched: 5. The CDR3 reads CASSRSGQNYGYTF. CDR3 nucleotides: TGTGCCAGTAGTCGGTCGGGACAGAACTATGGCTACACCTTC.

The rearrangement links TRBV28 to TRBJ2-2; TRBD2 matches 14 bases. The V segment lost 7 bases and the J segment 0 bases; nucleotides outside the gene matches: 4. The CDR3 extends over 17 amino acids. CDR1 and CDR2 from the germline V gene are MDHEN and SYDVKM. DNA of the CDR3: TGTGCCAGCACCGGACTAGCGGGAGGCCCGAACACCGGGGAGCTGTTTTTT. It translates to CASTGLAGGPNTGELFF.

The V call is TRBV4-1, the J call TRBJ2-2; TRBD1 matches 7 bases. The CDR3 spans 14 residues. In germline, CDR1 is MGHRA, CDR2 YSYEKL. The trim removed 4 bases at V and 4 bases at J, leaving 3 bases unmatched. The CDR3 region has the DNA TGCGCCAGCAGCCGTGCAGGGGGCACCGGGGAGCTGTTTTTT. Amino acid sequence: CASSRAGGTGELFF.

This clone was counted a few times. V gene TRBV9 combines with J gene TRBJ2-3; D possibly uses TRBD1 or TRBD2 (6 bases each). This CDR3 spans 15 amino acids. Deletions cut 0 bases from V and 3 bases from J, with 11 bases between. Germline lookup yields CDR1 SGDLS and CDR2 YYNGEE. The CDR3 region is CASSVVTGATDTQYF. For the CDR3, the DNA is TGTGCCAGCAGCGTAGTAACGGGGGCGACAGATACGCAGTATTTT.

V gene TRBV19 combines with J gene TRBJ1-4; D may be TRBD1 (6 bases). The CDR3 contains 13 residues. Trimming took 7 bases from V and 8 from J, leaving 14 bases between them. Germline-derived CDR1 and CDR2 are LNHDA and SQIVND (reference sequence). CDR3 sequence reads: CASKKGQYEKLFF. CDR3 in DNA: TGTGCCAGTAAAAAAGGACAGTACGAAAAACTGTTTTTT.

The chain employs TRBV9 and TRBJ1-2; a possible D gene is TRBD1 (6 bases). Per germline, CDR1 SGDLS and CDR2 YYNGEE. The CDR3 is 13 amino acids. The V gene lost 3 bases and the J gene lost 4 bases, with 10 bases spanning the gap. The CDR3 spells CASSARGLYGYTF. The CDR3 nucleotides read TGTGCCAGCAGCGCCAGGGGACTCTATGGCTACACCTTC.